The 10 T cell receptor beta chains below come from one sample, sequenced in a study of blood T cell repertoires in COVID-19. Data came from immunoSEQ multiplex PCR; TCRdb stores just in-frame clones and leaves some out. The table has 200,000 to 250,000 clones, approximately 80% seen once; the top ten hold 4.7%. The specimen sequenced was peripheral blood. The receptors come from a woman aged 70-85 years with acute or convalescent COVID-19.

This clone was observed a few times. CDR3 loop: CASSWRSILRDTEAFF. The CDR3 DNA reads TGTGCCAGCAGTTGGCGGAGTATTCTGCGGGACACTGAAGCTTTCTTT. The genes are TRBV6-5 and TRBJ1-1; D is ambiguous. Trimming removed 4 bases at V and 3 bases at J, with 18 bases between. Per the germline V gene, CDR1 is MNHEY and CDR2 is SVGAGI. The CDR3 totals 16 residues.

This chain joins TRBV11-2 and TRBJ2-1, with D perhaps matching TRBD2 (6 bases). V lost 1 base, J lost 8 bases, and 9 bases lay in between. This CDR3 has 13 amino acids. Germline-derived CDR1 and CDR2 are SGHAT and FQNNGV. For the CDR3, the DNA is TGTGCCAGCAGCTTAGGGCTAGCGTATGAGCAGTTCTTC. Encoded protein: CASSLGLAYEQFF.

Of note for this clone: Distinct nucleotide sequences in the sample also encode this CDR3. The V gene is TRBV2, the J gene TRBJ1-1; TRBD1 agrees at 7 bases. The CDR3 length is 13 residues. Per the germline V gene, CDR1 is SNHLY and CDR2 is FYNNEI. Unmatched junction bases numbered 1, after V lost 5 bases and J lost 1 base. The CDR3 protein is CASSQGENTEAFF. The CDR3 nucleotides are TGTGCCAGCAGTCAGGGGGAGAACACTGAAGCTTTCTTT.

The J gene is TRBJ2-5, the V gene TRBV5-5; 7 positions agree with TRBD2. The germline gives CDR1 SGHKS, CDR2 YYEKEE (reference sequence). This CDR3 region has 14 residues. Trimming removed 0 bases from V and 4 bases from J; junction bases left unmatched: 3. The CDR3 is CASSLVASGETQYF. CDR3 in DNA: TGTGCCAGCAGCTTGGTTGCTAGCGGAGAGACCCAGTACTTC. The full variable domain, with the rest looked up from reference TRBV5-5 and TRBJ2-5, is DAGVTQSPTHLIKTRGQQVTLRCSPISGHKSVSWYQQVLGQGPQFIFQYYEKEERGRGNFPDRFSARQFPNYSSELNVNALLLGDSALYLCASSLVASGETQYFGPGTRLLVL.

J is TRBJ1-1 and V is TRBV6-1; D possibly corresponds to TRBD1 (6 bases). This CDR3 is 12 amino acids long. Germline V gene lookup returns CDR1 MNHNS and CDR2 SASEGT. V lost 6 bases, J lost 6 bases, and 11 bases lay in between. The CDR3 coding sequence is TGTGCCAGCAGCATACAGGGCCCTGAAGCTTTCTTT. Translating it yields CASSIQGPEAFF.

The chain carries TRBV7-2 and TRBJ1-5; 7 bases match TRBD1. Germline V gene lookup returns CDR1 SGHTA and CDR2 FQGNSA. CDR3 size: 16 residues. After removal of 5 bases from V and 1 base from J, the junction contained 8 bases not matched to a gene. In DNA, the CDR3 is TGTGCCAGCAGCCCGGTGACAGGGAGGAGCAATCAGCCCCAGCATTTT. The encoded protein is CASSPVTGRSNQPQHF.

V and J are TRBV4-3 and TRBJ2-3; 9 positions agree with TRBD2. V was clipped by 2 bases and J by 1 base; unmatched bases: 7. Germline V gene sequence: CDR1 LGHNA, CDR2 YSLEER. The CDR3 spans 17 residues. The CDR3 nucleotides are TGCGCCAGCAGCCAATCGACTCTAGCGGGGCGCACAGATACGCAGTATTTT. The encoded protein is CASSQSTLAGRTDTQYF.

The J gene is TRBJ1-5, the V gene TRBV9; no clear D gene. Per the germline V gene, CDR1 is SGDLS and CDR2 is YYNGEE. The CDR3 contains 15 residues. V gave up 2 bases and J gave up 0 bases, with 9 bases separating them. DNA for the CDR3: TGTGCCAGCAGCGTTGGCCCATTTAGCAATCAGCCCCAGCATTTT. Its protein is CASSVGPFSNQPQHF.

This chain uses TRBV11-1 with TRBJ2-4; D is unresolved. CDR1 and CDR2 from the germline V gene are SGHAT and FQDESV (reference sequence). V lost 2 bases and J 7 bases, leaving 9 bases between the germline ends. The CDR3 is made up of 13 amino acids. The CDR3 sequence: CASSLNYGNIQYF. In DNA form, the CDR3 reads TGTGCCAGCAGCTTAAACTATGGGAACATTCAGTACTTC.

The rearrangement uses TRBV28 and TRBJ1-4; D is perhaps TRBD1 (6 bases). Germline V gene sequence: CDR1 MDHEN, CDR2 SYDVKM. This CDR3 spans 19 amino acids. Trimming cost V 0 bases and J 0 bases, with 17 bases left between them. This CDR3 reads CASSLWRKGAGATNEKLFF. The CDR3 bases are TGTGCCAGCAGTTTATGGCGTAAGGGAGCAGGGGCAACTAATGAAAAACTGTTTTTT. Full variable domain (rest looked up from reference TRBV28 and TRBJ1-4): DVKVTQSSRYLVKRTGEKVFLECVQDMDHENMFWYRQDPGLGLRLIYFSYDVKMKEKGDIPEGYSVSREKKERFSLILESASTNQTSMYLCASSLWRKGAGATNEKLFFGSGTQLSVL.